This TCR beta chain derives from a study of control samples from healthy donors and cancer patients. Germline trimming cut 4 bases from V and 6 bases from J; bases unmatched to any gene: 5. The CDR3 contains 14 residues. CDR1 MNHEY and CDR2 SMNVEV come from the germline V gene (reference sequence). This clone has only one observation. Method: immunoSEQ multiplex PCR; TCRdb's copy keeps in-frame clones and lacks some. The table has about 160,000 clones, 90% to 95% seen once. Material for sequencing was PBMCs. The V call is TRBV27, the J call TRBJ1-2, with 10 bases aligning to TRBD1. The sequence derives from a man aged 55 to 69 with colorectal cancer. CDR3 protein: CASSSGQGVNGYTF. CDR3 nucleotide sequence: TGTGCCAGCAGTTCAGGACAGGGGGTTAATGGCTACACCTTC.